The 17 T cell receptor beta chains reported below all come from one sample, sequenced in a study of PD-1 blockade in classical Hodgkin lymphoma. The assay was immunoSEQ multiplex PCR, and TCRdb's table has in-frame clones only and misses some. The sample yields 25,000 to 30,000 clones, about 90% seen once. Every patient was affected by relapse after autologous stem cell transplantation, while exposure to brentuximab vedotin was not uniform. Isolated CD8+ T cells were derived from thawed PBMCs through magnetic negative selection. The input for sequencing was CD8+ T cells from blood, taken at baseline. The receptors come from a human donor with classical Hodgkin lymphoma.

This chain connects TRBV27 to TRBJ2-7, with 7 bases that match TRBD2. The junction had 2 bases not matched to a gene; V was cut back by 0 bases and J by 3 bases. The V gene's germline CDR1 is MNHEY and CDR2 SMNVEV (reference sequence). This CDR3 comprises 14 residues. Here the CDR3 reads CASSLSGTIYEQYF. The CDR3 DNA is TGTGCCAGCAGTTTATCCGGGACTATCTACGAGCAGTACTTC.

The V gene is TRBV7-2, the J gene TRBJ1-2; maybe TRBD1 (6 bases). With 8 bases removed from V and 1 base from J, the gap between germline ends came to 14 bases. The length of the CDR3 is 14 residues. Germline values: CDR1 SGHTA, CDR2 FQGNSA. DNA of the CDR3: TGTGCCAGCGACGGACAGTCTAATAACTATGGCTACACCTTC. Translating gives CASDGQSNNYGYTF. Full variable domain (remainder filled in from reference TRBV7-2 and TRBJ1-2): GAGVSQSPSNKVTEKGKDVELRCDPISGHTALYWYRQSLGQGLEFLIYFQGNSAPDKSGLPSDRFSAERTGGSVSTLTIQRTQQEDSAVYLCASDGQSNNYGYTFGSGTRLTVV.

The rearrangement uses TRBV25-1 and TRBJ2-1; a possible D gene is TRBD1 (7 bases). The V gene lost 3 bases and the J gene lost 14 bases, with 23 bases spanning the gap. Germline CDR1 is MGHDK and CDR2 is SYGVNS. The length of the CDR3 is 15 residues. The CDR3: CASSDDRDFTLKEFF. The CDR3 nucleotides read TGTGCCAGCAGTGACGACAGGGACTTTACGCTGAAAGAGTTCTTC.

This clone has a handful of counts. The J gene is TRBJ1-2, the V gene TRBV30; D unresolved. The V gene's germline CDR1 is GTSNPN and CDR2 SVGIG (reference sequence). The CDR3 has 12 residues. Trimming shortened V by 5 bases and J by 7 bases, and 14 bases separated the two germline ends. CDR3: CAWAGEGFGYTF. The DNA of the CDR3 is TGTGCCTGGGCTGGTGAGGGTTTTGGCTACACCTTC.

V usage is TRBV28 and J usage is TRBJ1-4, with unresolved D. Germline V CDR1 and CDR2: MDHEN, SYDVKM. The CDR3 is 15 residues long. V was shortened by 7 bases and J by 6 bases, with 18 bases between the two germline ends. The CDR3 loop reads CASNPSALRDEKLFF. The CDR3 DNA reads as TGTGCCAGCAATCCTTCGGCCCTACGGGATGAAAAACTGTTTTTT.

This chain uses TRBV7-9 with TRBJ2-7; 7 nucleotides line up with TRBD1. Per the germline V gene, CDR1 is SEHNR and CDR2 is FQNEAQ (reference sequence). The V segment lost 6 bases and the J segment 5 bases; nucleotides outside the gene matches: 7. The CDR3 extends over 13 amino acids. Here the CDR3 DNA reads TGTGCCAGCAGTTCACAGGGGTTCCACGAGCAGTACTTC. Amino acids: CASSSQGFHEQYF.

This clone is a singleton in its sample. The CDR3 here is CAWSPGTGLFDEQYF. Here the CDR3 DNA reads TGTGCCTGGAGCCCCGGGACAGGGCTTTTCGACGAGCAGTACTTC. The rearrangement joins TRBV30 to TRBJ2-7, with 9 bases that match TRBD1. The CDR3 contains 15 residues. V was clipped by 3 bases and J by 5 bases; unmatched bases: 11. Germline lookup yields CDR1 GTSNPN and CDR2 SVGIG (reference sequence).

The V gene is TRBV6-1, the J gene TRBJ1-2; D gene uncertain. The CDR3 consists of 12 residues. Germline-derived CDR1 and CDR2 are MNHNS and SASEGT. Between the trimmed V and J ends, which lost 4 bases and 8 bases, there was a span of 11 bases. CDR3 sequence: CASSVLWEGYTF. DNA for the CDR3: TGTGCCAGCAGTGTACTGTGGGAAGGCTACACCTTC.

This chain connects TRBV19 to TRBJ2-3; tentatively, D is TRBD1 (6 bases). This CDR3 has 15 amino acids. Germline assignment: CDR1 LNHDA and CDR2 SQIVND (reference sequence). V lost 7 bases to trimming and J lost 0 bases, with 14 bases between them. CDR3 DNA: TGTGCCAGTACCATCGGACAGAGGAGCACAGATACGCAGTATTTT. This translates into CASTIGQRSTDTQYF.

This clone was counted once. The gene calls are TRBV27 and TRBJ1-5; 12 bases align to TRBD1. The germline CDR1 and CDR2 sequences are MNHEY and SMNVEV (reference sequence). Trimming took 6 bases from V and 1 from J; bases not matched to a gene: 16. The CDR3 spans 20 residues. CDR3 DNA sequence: TGTGCCAGCAGACAGACATTCGGGACAGGGGGCTTTGTGAGCAATCAGCCCCAGCATTTT. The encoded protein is CASRQTFGTGGFVSNQPQHF.

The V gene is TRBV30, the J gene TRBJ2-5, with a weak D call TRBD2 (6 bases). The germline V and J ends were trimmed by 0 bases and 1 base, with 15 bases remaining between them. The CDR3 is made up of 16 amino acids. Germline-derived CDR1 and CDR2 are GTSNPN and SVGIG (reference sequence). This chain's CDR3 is CAWSVFTLASQETQYF. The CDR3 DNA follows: TGTGCCTGGAGTGTATTTACCCTAGCGTCCCAAGAGACCCAGTACTTC.

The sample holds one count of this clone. The CDR3 DNA follows: TGTGCCAGCAGCTTAAGCGGGGGCGACGAGCAGTACTTC. Its translation: CASSLSGGDEQYF. This chain connects TRBV13 to TRBJ2-7; TRBD2 matches 8 bases. The ends lost 2 bases at V and 5 bases at J; junction bases unmatched: 2. The CDR3 runs to 13 residues. Germline-derived CDR1 and CDR2 are PRHDT and FYEKMQ (reference sequence). Combining the CDR3 with reference TRBV13 and TRBJ2-7 gives the whole variable domain AAGVIQSPRHLIKEKRETATLKCYPIPRHDTVYWYQQGPGQDPQFLISFYEKMQSDKGSIPDRFSAQQFSDYHSELNMSSLELGDSALYFCASSLSGGDEQYFGPGTRLTVT.

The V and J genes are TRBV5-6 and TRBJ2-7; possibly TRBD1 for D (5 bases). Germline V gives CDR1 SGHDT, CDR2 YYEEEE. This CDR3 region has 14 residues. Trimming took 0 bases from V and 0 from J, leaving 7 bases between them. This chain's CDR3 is CASSLGGDSYEQYF. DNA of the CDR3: TGTGCCAGCAGCTTGGGGGGCGACTCCTACGAGCAGTACTTC.

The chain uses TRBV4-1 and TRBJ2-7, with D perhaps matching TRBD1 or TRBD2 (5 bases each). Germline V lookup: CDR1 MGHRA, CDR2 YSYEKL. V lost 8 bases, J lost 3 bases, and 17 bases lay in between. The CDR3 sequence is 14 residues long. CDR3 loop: CASAEGNPGYEQYF. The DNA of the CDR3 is TGCGCCAGCGCCGAGGGGAATCCGGGCTACGAGCAGTACTTC.

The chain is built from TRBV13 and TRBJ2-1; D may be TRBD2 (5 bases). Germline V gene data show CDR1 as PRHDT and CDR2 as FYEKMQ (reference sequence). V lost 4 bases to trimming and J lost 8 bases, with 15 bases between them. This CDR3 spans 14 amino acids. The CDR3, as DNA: TGTGCCAGCAGCTCGCGGAACACTAGGTATGAGCAGTTCTTC. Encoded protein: CASSSRNTRYEQFF.

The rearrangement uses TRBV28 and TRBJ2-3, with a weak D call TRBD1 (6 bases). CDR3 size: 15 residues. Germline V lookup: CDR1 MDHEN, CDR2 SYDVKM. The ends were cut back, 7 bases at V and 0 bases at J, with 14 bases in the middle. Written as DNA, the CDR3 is TGTGCCAGCAACACAGGGTATCTAAGCACAGATACGCAGTATTTT. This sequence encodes CASNTGYLSTDTQYF.

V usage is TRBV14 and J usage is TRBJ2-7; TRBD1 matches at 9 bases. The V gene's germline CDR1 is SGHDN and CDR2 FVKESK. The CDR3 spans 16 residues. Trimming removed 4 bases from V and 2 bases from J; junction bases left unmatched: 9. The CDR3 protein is CASSRAPGQGPYEQYF. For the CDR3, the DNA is TGTGCCAGCAGCCGGGCCCCGGGACAGGGCCCCTACGAGCAGTACTTC.